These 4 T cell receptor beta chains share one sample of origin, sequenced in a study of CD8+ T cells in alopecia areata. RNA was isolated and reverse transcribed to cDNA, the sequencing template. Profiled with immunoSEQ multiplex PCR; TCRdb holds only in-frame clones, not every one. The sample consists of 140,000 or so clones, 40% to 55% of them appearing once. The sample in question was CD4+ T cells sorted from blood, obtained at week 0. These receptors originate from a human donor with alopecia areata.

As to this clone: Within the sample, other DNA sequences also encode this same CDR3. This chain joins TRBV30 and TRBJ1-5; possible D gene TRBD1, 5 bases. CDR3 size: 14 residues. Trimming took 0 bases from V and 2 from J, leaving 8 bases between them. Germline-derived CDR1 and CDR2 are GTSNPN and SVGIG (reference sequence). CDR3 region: CAWSVGGGNQPQHF. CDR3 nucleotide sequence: TGTGCCTGGAGTGTCGGAGGGGGCAATCAGCCCCAGCATTTT.

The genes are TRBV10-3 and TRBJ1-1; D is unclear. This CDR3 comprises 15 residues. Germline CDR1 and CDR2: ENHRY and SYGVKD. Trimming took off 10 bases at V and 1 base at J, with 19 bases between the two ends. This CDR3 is CASSRASQANTEAFF. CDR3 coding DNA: TGTGCCAGCAGCCGGGCCAGTCAGGCGAACACTGAAGCTTTCTTT.

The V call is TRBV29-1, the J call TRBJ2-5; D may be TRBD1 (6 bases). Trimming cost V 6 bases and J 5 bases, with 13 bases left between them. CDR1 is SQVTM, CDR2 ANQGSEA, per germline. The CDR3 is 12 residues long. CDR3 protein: CSVTQGRETQYF. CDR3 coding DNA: TGCAGCGTGACCCAGGGGCGGGAGACCCAGTACTTC. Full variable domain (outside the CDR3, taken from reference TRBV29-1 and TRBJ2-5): SAVISQKPSRDICQRGTSLTIQCQVDSQVTMMFWYRQQPGQSLTLIATANQGSEATYESGFVIDKFPISRPNLTFSTLTVSNMSPEDSSIYLCSVTQGRETQYFGPGTRLLVL.

The DNA for the CDR3 is TGCAGCGTTGGGTCAGGGGACACTACCGTGTTTTTT. Encoded protein: CSVGSGDTTVFF. V gene TRBV29-1 combines with J gene TRBJ1-4; tentative D call: TRBD1 (6 bases). There are 12 residues in the CDR3. The germline gives CDR1 SQVTM, CDR2 ANQGSEA. Trimming shortened V by 4 bases and J by 15 bases, and 18 bases separated the two germline ends.